Listed below are T cell receptor beta chains from one sample, sequenced in a study of CD8 T cells in ankylosing spondylitis. TCRdb analysed the 5' RACE reads with MiXCR anew, one entry per CDR3 protein. The table has under 450,000 distinct CDR3 sequences, 17% seen once. Sequenced: blood, either unsorted or a sorted T cell fraction (not recorded which). These receptors all stem from a male donor with ankylosing spondylitis. Both conserved end residues are part of each CDR3. The order of the fields is clone size, V gene, J gene, D gene, CDR3 protein, CDR3 DNA. The D gene is left open where the match is weak. Clone size is stated in some rows and not others, as once, few, many or a class when expanded.

NA	TRBV2	TRBJ1-1	TRBD1	CAAKKDRGSSEAFF	TGTGCCGCCAAAAAGGACAGGGGGTCGTCTGAAGCTTTCTTT
few	TRBV3-1	TRBJ1-1	NA	CASSHPGGGTEAFF	TGTGCCAGCAGCCACCCCGGGGGTGGGACTGAAGCTTTCTTT
NA	TRBV4-3	TRBJ2-3	TRBD2	CASSSQTSGRVTDTQYF	TGCGCCAGCAGCTCCCAGACTAGCGGGAGGGTAACAGATACGCAGTATTTT
NA	TRBV15	TRBJ2-3	NA	CATKPGGKVPTSTDTQYF	TGTGCCACCAAACCTGGCGGGAAGGTCCCTACTAGCACAGATACGCAGTATTTT
NA	TRBV9	TRBJ1-4	TRBD1	CASSKGDRPNEKLFF	TGTGCCAGCAGCAAAGGGGACAGGCCGAATGAAAAACTGTTTTTT
few	TRBV5-5	TRBJ2-5	NA	CASSFQDEETQYF	TGTGCCAGCAGCTTCCAAGATGAAGAGACCCAGTACTTC
NA	TRBV27	TRBJ1-6	NA	CATGVFGAGNSPLHF	TGTGCCACCGGAGTTTTCGGGGCGGGCAATTCACCCCTCCACTTT
NA	TRBV7-2	TRBJ2-1	NA	CASSPRDFSISEQFF	TGTGCCAGCAGCCCCCGGGACTTTTCGATCAGTGAGCAGTTCTTC
few	TRBV3-1	TRBJ1-2	NA	CASSQVGTGYTF	TGTGCCAGCAGCCAAGTAGGGACCGGCTACACCTTC
many	TRBV27	TRBJ2-4	NA	CASSPFEAKNIQYF	TGTGCCAGCAGTCCGTTTGAGGCCAAAAACATTCAGTACTTC
NA	TRBV4-1	TRBJ1-5	NA	CASSRQSEENQPQHF	TGCGCCAGCAGCCGTCAGAGCGAAGAGAATCAGCCCCAGCATTTT
NA	TRBV20-1	TRBJ2-1	NA	CSASGGRRGSNEQFF	TGCAGTGCTAGTGGGGGCAGGAGAGGGTCCAATGAGCAGTTCTTC
many	TRBV5-1	TRBJ1-1	NA	CASSLEGAGGTEAFF	TGCGCCAGCAGCTTGGAAGGGGCGGGGGGCACTGAAGCTTTCTTT
NA	TRBV7-7	TRBJ2-6	TRBD2	CASSGLAGPSGANVLTF	TGTGCTAGCAGCGGACTAGCGGGGCCCTCTGGGGCCAACGTCCTGACTTTC
few	TRBV9	TRBJ2-1	TRBD2	CASSVAVSGRGLAEYNEQFF	TGTGCCAGCAGCGTAGCGGTCAGTGGCCGGGGACTAGCTGAATACAATGAGCAGTTCTTC
NA	TRBV6-2/TRBV6-3	TRBJ2-3	TRBD1	CASSRLRGQVLDTQYF	TGTGCCAGCAGCCGCCTCCGAGGACAGGTATTAGATACGCAGTATTTT
NA	TRBV5-1	TRBJ2-7	TRBD1	CASSLGPGQELYEQYF	TGCGCCAGCAGCTTGGGACCGGGACAGGAACTTTACGAGCAGTACTTC
once	TRBV18	TRBJ1-2	TRBD1	CASSPTGAVSYGYTF	TGTGCCAGCTCACCAACAGGGGCAGTTTCCTATGGCTACACCTTC
many	TRBV6-1	TRBJ1-4	TRBD1	CASSPGQATNEKLFF	TGTGCCAGCAGCCCTGGACAGGCAACTAATGAAAAACTGTTTTTT
NA	TRBV18	TRBJ2-7	NA	CASSPNLGPSSYEQYF	TGTGCCAGCTCACCAAATCTCGGCCCTAGCTCCTACGAGCAGTACTTC
many	TRBV20-1	TRBJ2-5	NA	CSAPPTGKETQYF	TGCAGTGCCCCCCCAACTGGGAAAGAGACCCAGTACTTC
NA	TRBV12-5	TRBJ2-7	NA	CASGSDSSVLYF	TGTGCTAGTGGTTCGGACAGCTCAGTACTGTACTTC
NA	TRBV18	TRBJ2-3	TRBD1	CASSPGDRGDTQYF	TGTGCCAGCTCACCCGGGGACAGGGGAGATACGCAGTATTTT
few	TRBV4-1	TRBJ1-6	NA	CASSQDEDSPLHF	TGCGCCAGCAGCCAAGATGAAGATTCACCCCTCCACTTT
few	TRBV11-2	TRBJ2-1	TRBD2	CASSLRASGATTFF	TGTGCCAGCAGCCTGCGGGCTAGCGGGGCAACTACGTTCTTC
few	TRBV5-1	TRBJ2-3	NA	CASRPLIGQSTDTQYF	TGCGCCAGCCGCCCCTTAATAGGACAGAGCACAGATACGCAGTATTTT
NA	TRBV2	TRBJ2-3	NA	CASSVDSGTDTQYF	TGTGCCAGCTCGGTAGACTCCGGCACAGATACGCAGTATTTT
few	TRBV6-1	TRBJ1-2	NA	CASARDGYGYTF	TGTGCCAGCGCGAGGGATGGCTATGGCTACACCTTC
NA	TRBV29-1	TRBJ2-1	TRBD2	CSVEPPSGRAVNEQFF	TGCAGCGTTGAACCCCCTAGCGGGAGGGCCGTGAATGAGCAGTTCTTC
many	TRBV5-1	TRBJ1-2	TRBD1	CASSLQGAGYGYTF	TGTGCCAGCAGCCTACAGGGGGCGGGCTATGGCTACACCTTC
NA	TRBV5-1	TRBJ2-3	TRBD2	CASSQGTSASTDTQYF	TGCGCCAGCAGCCAAGGGACTAGCGCTAGCACAGATACGCAGTATTTT
few	TRBV20-1	TRBJ2-2	NA	CSARRQSVGAGELFF	TGCAGTGCTAGGCGTCAATCGGTCGGCGCCGGGGAGCTGTTTTTT
few	TRBV15	TRBJ1-5	TRBD1	CATSRKDRGNQPQHF	TGTGCCACCAGCAGGAAGGACAGGGGGAATCAGCCCCAGCATTTT
NA	TRBV5-1	TRBJ2-7	NA	CASSLTHEAYEQYF	TGCGCCAGCAGCCTTACACACGAGGCCTACGAGCAGTACTTC
NA	TRBV12-3/TRBV12-4	TRBJ2-5	NA	CASSYRSSATLKTQYF	TGTGCCAGCAGTTATCGGTCCAGCGCGACGTTGAAGACCCAGTACTTC
few	TRBV4-2	TRBJ2-1	TRBD2	CASSQEGGRDYNEQFF	TGTGCCAGCAGCCAAGAGGGCGGGAGGGATTACAATGAGCAGTTCTTC
NA	TRBV20-1	TRBJ2-1	NA	CSATIPGQHNEQFF	TGCAGTGCCACAATTCCGGGCCAACACAATGAGCAGTTCTTC
NA	TRBV7-2	TRBJ2-5	NA	CASSLARGLETQHF	TGTGCCAGCAGCTTAGCCCGGGGCCTAGAGACCCAGCACTTC
few	TRBV7-2	TRBJ2-2	NA	CASSPGPQSGELFF	TGTGCCAGCAGCCCTGGGCCTCAATCCGGGGAGCTGTTTTTT
few	TRBV10-3	TRBJ2-1	NA	CAISESGEYNEQFF	TGTGCCATCAGTGAGTCCGGAGAATACAATGAGCAGTTCTTC
NA	TRBV6-5	TRBJ2-2	NA	CASSYANTGELFF	TGTGCCAGCAGCTACGCGAACACCGGGGAGCTGTTTTTT
NA	TRBV5-4	TRBJ2-4	NA	CATSDSYLAKNIQYF	TGTGCCACCTCGGACAGTTACTTAGCCAAAAACATTCAGTACTTC
few	TRBV18	TRBJ2-3	TRBD2	CASSRLAGASDTQYF	TGTGCCAGCTCAAGACTAGCGGGGGCGTCAGATACGCAGTATTTT
NA	TRBV5-5	TRBJ2-1	NA	CASSMEGASAYNEQFF	TGTGCCAGCAGCATGGAGGGGGCTAGCGCCTACAATGAGCAGTTCTTC
NA	TRBV12-3/TRBV12-4	TRBJ2-1	NA	CASSLGIVQGHEQFF	TGTGCCAGCAGTTTAGGGATTGTACAGGGCCATGAGCAGTTCTTC
many	TRBV7-8	TRBJ1-2	NA	CASSLGVHRGGGYTF	TGTGCCAGCAGCTTAGGAGTGCACAGAGGGGGTGGCTACACCTTC
NA	TRBV11-2	TRBJ2-5	TRBD2	CASSPGLAWETQYF	TGTGCCAGCAGCCCCGGACTAGCTTGGGAGACCCAGTACTTC
NA	TRBV12-3/TRBV12-4	TRBJ2-3	TRBD2	CASSFSGVSTDTQYF	TGTGCCAGCAGTTTCAGCGGGGTTAGCACAGATACGCAGTATTTT
NA	TRBV5-6	TRBJ2-1	NA	CASSFKTSHEQFF	TGTGCCAGCAGCTTCAAGACTAGTCATGAGCAGTTCTTC
NA	TRBV3-1	TRBJ1-2	TRBD1	CASSRSKGPRQGNGYTF	TGTGCCAGCAGCCGATCCAAGGGGCCCCGACAGGGAAATGGCTACACCTTC
NA	TRBV30	TRBJ1-1	NA	CAWSGVRARKNTEAFF	TGTGCCTGGAGTGGTGTCCGGGCCAGGAAGAACACTGAAGCTTTCTTT
many	TRBV12-3/TRBV12-4	TRBJ1-5	TRBD1	CASRPTGSNQPQHF	TGTGCCAGCAGGCCGACAGGGTCCAATCAGCCCCAGCATTTT
many	TRBV12-3/TRBV12-4	TRBJ2-3	TRBD2	CASTFRLAGGADTQYF	TGTGCCAGCACCTTCCGACTAGCGGGAGGGGCAGATACGCAGTATTTT
NA	TRBV20-1	TRBJ2-5	TRBD2	CSARAGRRETQYF	TGCAGTGCTCGGGCCGGGAGGAGGGAGACCCAGTACTTC